The clone carrying this TCR beta chain was counted many times. Antigen unknown. These data come from a study of T cells in Graves' hyperthyroidism and ophthalmopathy. General study results and limits: In the blood, most expanded thyroid clonotypes above 0.001 appeared as well.

Amplified regions were TCR beta CDR3 sequences from RNA transcripts. HTBI primers drove first-round RT-PCR of the TCR CDR3. TCRdb redid the calling of the multiplex PCR reads with MiXCR, one entry per CDR3 protein. The sample records some 360,000 distinct CDR3 sequences, 15% to 20% being singletons. V lost 1 base and J 3 bases, leaving 10 bases between the germline ends. Germline lookup yields CDR1 LGHNA and CDR2 YSLEER. CDR3 length equals 14 residues. Ophthalmopathy cases scored 3 or more on the Clinical Activity Score and 4 or more on NOSPECS grade, with duration below 3 months. This TCR derives from a woman between 40 and 55 years old with Graves' ophthalmopathy. The genes are TRBV4-3 and TRBJ2-7; no reliable D call. Sequenced input: blood. CDR3 region: CASSQGPAVYEQYF. The DNA for the CDR3 is TGCGCCAGCAGCCAAGGTCCGGCAGTCTACGAGCAGTACTTC.